This T cell receptor (beta chain) appears in the sequencing data of a study of control samples from healthy donors and cancer patients. The assay was immunoSEQ multiplex PCR, and TCRdb's table has in-frame clones only and misses some. The data contain roughly 92,000 clones, about 86% of them singletons. CDR1 and CDR2 (germline): SGHDT, YYEEEE. V dropped 2 bases and J dropped 7; count of bases not matched to a gene: 12. The CDR3 length is 16 residues. The material sequenced was blood. This clonotype originated in a woman aged 50 to 65 in good health. V gene TRBV5-6 combines with J gene TRBJ2-5; 9 bases match TRBD2. The CDR3 nucleotides are TGTGCCAGCAGCTTACCACCGGGACTAGCTCTTGGGACCCAGTACTTC. This encodes CASSLPPGLALGTQYF. Combining the CDR3 with reference TRBV5-6 and TRBJ2-5 gives the whole variable domain DAGVTQSPTHLIKTRGQQVTLRCSPKSGHDTVSWYQQALGQGPQFIFQYYEEEERQRGNFPDRFSGHQFPNYSSELNVNALLLGDSALYLCASSLPPGLALGTQYFGPGTRLLVL.